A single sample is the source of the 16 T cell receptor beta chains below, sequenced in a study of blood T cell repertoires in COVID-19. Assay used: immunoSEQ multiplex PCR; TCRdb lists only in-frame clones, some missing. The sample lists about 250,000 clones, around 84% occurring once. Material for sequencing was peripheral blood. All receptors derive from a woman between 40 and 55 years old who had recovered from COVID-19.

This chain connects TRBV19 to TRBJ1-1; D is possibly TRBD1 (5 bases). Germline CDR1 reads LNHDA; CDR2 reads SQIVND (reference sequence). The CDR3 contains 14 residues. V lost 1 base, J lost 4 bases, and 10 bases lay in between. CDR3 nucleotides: TGTGCCAGTAGTATAGGAATCGGGGGCACTGAAGCTTTCTTT. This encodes CASSIGIGGTEAFF.

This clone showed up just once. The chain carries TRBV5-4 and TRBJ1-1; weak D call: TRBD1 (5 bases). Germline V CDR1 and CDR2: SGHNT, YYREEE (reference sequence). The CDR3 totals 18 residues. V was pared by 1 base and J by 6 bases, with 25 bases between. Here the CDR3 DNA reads TGTGCCAGCAGCTTGTATCGGGGGTCGGTGTTTGAGGAAGCTGAAGCTTTCTTT. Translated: CASSLYRGSVFEEAEAFF.

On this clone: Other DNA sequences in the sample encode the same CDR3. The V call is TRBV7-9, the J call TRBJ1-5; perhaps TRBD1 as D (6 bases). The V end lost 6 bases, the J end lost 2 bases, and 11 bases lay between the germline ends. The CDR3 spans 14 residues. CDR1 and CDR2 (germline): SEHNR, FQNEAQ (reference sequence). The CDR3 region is CASSSQGGNQPQHF. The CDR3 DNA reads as TGTGCCAGCAGTTCACAGGGCGGCAATCAGCCCCAGCATTTT.

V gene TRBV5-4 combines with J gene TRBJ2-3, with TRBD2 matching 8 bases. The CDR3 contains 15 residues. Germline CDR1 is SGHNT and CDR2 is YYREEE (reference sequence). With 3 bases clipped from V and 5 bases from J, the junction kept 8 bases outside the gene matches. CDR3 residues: CASSSGGGQVDTQYF. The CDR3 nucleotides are TGTGCCAGCAGCTCGGGGGGGGGCCAGGTAGATACGCAGTATTTT.

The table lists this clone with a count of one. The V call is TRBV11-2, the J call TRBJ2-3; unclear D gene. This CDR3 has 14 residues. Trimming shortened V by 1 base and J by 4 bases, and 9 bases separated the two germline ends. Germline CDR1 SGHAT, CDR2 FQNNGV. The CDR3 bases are TGTGCCAGCAGCTTAGTCGAGACATCAGATACGCAGTATTTT. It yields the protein CASSLVETSDTQYF. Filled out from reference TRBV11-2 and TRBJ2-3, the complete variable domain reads EAGVAQSPRYKIIEKRQSVAFWCNPISGHATLYWYQQILGQGPKLLIQFQNNGVVDDSQLPKDRFSAERLKGVDSTLKIQPAKLEDSAVYLCASSLVETSDTQYFGPGTRLTVL.

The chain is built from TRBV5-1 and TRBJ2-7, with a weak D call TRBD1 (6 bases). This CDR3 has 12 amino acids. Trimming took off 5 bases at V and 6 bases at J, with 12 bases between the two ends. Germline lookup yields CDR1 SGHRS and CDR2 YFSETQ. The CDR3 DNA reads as TGCGCCAGCAGGGGGGACATCTTCGAGCAGTACTTC. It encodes CASRGDIFEQYF.

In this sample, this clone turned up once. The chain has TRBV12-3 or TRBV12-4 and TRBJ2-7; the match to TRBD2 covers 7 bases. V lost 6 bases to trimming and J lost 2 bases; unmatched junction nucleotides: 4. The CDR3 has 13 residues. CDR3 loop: CASRIGGAYEQYF. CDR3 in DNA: TGTGCCAGCAGGATTGGGGGGGCCTACGAGCAGTACTTC.

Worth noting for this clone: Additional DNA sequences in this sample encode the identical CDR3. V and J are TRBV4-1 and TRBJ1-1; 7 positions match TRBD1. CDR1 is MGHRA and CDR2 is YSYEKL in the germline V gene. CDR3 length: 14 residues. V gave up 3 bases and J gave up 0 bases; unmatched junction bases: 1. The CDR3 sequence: CASSQGQLNTEAFF. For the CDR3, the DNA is TGCGCCAGCAGCCAGGGACAGTTGAACACTGAAGCTTTCTTT.

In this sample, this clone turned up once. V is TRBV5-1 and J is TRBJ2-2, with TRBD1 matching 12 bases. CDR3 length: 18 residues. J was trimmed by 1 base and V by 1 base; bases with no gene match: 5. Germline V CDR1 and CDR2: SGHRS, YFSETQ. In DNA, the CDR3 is TGCGCCAGCAGCTTGCGGGACAGGGGGCGCGAGAACACCGGGGAGCTGTTTTTT. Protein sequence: CASSLRDRGRENTGELFF. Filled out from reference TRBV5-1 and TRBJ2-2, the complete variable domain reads KAGVTQTPRYLIKTRGQQVTLSCSPISGHRSVSWYQQTPGQGLQFLFEYFSETQRNKGNFPGRFSGRQFSNSRSEMNVSTLELGDSALYLCASSLRDRGRENTGELFFGEGSRLTVL.

The CDR3 here is CASSIGRVDEEKLFF. CDR3 nucleotide sequence: TGTGCCAGTAGTATAGGAAGAGTAGATGAAGAAAAACTGTTTTTT. V and J are TRBV19 and TRBJ1-4, with D unresolved. The V and J ends lost 1 base and 8 bases respectively, with 14 bases between them. Germline V gene sequence: CDR1 LNHDA, CDR2 SQIVND (reference sequence). The CDR3 extends over 15 amino acids. Supplemented by reference TRBV19 and TRBJ1-4, the full variable domain reads DGGITQSPKYLFRKEGQNVTLSCEQNLNHDAMYWYRQDPGQGLRLIYYSQIVNDFQKGDIAEGYSVSREKKESFPLTVTSAQKNPTAFYLCASSIGRVDEEKLFFGSGTQLSVL.

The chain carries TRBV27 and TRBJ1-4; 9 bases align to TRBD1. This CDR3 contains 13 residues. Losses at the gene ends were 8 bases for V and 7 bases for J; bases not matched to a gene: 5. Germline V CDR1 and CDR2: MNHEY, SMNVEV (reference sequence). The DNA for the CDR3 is TGTGCCAGCGCAGACAGGGGGAGTGAAAAACTGTTTTTT. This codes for CASADRGSEKLFF. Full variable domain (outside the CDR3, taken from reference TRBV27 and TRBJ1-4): EAQVTQNPRYLITVTGKKLTVTCSQNMNHEYMSWYRQDPGLGLRQIYYSMNVEVTDKGDVPEGYKVSRKEKRNFPLILESPSPNQTSLYFCASADRGSEKLFFGSGTQLSVL.

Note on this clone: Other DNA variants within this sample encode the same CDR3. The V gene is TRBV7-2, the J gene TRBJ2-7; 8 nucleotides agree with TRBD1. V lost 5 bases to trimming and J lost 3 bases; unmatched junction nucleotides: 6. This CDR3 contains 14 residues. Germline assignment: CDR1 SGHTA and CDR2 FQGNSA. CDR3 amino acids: CASSRDRGYYEQYF. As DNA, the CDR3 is TGTGCCAGCAGCCGCGACAGGGGATACTACGAGCAGTACTTC.

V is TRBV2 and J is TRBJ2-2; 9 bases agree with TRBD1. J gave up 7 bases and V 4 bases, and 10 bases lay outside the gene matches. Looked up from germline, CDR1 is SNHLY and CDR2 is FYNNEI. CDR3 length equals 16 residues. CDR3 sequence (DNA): TGTGCCAGCAGTGGGACGGGACAGGGAATGGGCGGGGAGCTGTTTTTT. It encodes CASSGTGQGMGGELFF.

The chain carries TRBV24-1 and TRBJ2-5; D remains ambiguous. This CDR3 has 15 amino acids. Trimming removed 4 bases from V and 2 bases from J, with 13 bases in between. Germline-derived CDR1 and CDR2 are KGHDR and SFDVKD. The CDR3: CATSDRSRPQETQYF. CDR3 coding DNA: TGTGCCACCAGTGACCGCTCCAGGCCACAAGAGACCCAGTACTTC.

CDR3 residues: CASSFLGTGDSPLHF. In DNA form, the CDR3 reads TGTGCCAGCAGCTTTTTAGGGACAGGAGATTCACCCCTCCACTTT. V is TRBV13 and J is TRBJ1-6, with 8 bases lining up with TRBD1. CDR3 length: 15 amino acids. Unmatched junction bases numbered 6, after V lost 3 bases and J lost 8 bases. CDR1 is PRHDT and CDR2 is FYEKMQ in the germline V gene (reference sequence).

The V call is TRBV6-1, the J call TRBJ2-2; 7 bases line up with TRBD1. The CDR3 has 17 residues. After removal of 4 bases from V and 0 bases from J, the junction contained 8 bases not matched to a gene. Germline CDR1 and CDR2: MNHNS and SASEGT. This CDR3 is CASSARQGYANTGELFF. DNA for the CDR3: TGTGCCAGCAGTGCACGACAGGGCTACGCGAACACCGGGGAGCTGTTTTTT.